This T cell receptor (beta chain) was recorded in a study of spatial heterogeneity in lung cancer. In the study overall: Compared with alpha-chain sequences, beta-chain sequences were consistently detected in greater numbers. Unique TCR and UMI combinations averaged more than ten appearances each in raw reads.

Points from the study as a whole: It was found that expanded intratumoral alpha and beta TCR counts tracked tumor mutation counts. Estimated coverage of tumor T cells was about 7% for alpha and about 14% for beta chains.

In this sample, this clonotype turned up many times. The target antigen is unknown. Sample time point: sample taken at primary tumor resection. Tumor, nontumor lung or frozen PBMC supplied whole RNA, sequenced without sorting. TCRdb re-analysed the 5' RACE reads in MiXCR, keeping a single row per CDR3 protein. The sample contains approximately 5,000 distinct CDR3 sequences, roughly 8% of which appear only once. The source material was lung tumor tissue, sampled at surgery. This clonotype originated in a female donor with early-stage non-small cell lung cancer.

CDR3 in DNA: TGCAGTGCTAGAGAGTTGTACCAAGAGACCCAGTACTTC. Its translation is CSARELYQETQYF. The V gene is TRBV20-1, the J gene TRBJ2-5; D gene uncertain. The CDR3 runs to 13 residues. Germline V gene data show CDR1 as DFQATT and CDR2 as SNEGSKA (reference sequence). Trimming left V 0 bases short and J 0 bases short, with 5 bases between.